This T cell receptor beta chain comes out of a study of T cell repertoires in cytomegalovirus infection. Across the study: Public TCR beta signatures marked donors with CMV infection and the matching HLA. Study-level findings and limits: HLA-C-restricted CMV-specific TCR beta clonotypes prevailed in the ex vivo response. Cumulated frequencies of public TCR beta families served to identify carriers of CMV plus the relevant HLA.

Comment on this clonotype: Its target is unknown.

TCRdb passed the reads through MiXCR, listing each CDR3 protein once. The sample records just under 550,000 distinct CDR3 sequences, more than 20% being singletons. The sequencing input was PBMCs. The sequence was collected from a human donor in good health (CMV status not recorded). Some clones in this sample may be carry-over from other donors' samples.

This CDR3 is CASSLDRVTSGYNEQFF. CDR3 sequence (DNA): TGTGCCAGCAGCTTAGATCGGGTGACTAGCGGATACAATGAGCAGTTCTTC. The chain joins TRBV11-2 to TRBJ2-1, with 9 bases identical to TRBD2. The CDR3 covers 17 residues. V lost 0 bases, J lost 4 bases, and 7 bases stayed unmatched. The germline CDR1 and CDR2 sequences are SGHAT and FQNNGV.